This T cell receptor beta chain was recovered during a study of cytomegalovirus exposure and HLA in healthy donors. Both 60 Vbeta primers and 13 Jbeta primers went into the PCR. Measured with immunoSEQ multiplex PCR; TCRdb has only the in-frame clones, and not every one. The data contain 150,000 to 200,000 clones, roughly 80% of them singletons. Germline-derived CDR1 and CDR2 are SGHNT and YYREEE (reference sequence). The CDR3 sequence is 12 residues long. J was trimmed by 12 bases and V by 4 bases; bases with no gene match: 10. Input material: PBMCs. The chain uses TRBV5-4 and TRBJ2-7; TRBD1 matches 7 bases. The receptor was derived from a female donor in good health and CMV-seronegative. Here the CDR3 reads CASSESTGSPYF. CDR3 coding DNA: TGTGCCAGCAGCGAGTCGACAGGGTCTCCGTACTTC.